The rows below give T cell receptor beta chains drawn from one sample of a study of technical replicates of blood from a handful of donors. The method was immunoSEQ multiplex PCR; TCRdb's version includes in-frame clones alone and lacks a portion of them. The sample holds 90,000 to 100,000 clones; approximately 95% are singletons and the top ten take 0.2% to 0.25%. Sequencing was carried out using T cells isolated from PBMCs. These receptors came from a human donor in good health. The CDR3 runs from the conserved cysteine through the conserved F or W. A D gene is named only where the DNA matches it firmly. The listing skips clone size in some rows; elsewhere it reads once, few, many or a size class.

D gene	clone size	J gene	V gene	CDR3 protein	CDR3 DNA
-	-	TRBJ1-6	TRBV25-1	CASSGLSEGGSYNSPLHF	TGTGCCAGCAGTGGACTCTCGGAGGGAGGCTCCTATAATTCACCCCTCCACTTT
TRBD1	-	TRBJ2-5	TRBV10-2	CATLFPGGETQYF	TGCGCCACCCTTTTCCCAGGGGGCGAGACCCAGTACTTC
TRBD2	-	TRBJ2-3	TRBV10-3	CAISESASGGATDTQYF	TGTGCCATCAGTGAGTCTGCTAGCGGGGGAGCCACAGATACGCAGTATTTT
-	-	TRBJ2-3	TRBV7-9	CASSLSPSDTQYF	TGTGCCAGCAGCTTATCCCCTTCAGATACGCAGTATTTT
-	-	TRBJ1-3	TRBV28	CASSLGGRSGNTIYF	TGTGCCAGCAGTTTGGGGGGAAGGAGTGGAAACACCATATATTTT
TRBD1	few	TRBJ1-2	TRBV25-1	CASRGQGGLGYTF	TGTGCCAGCAGAGGACAGGGGGGTCTTGGCTACACCTTC
-	few	TRBJ2-6	TRBV5-8	CASSLGGTVSGANVLTF	TGTGCCAGCAGCTTGGGCGGGACAGTCTCTGGGGCCAACGTCCTGACTTTC
TRBD1	-	TRBJ2-7	TRBV5-5	CASSLGTGPEQYF	TGTGCCAGCAGCTTGGGGACAGGCCCCGAGCAGTACTTC
-	-	TRBJ1-5	TRBV4-1	CASSHNSGDGQPQHF	TGCGCCAGCAGCCATAATTCAGGGGATGGACAGCCCCAGCATTTT
-	-	TRBJ1-1	TRBV5-1	CASSQVMNTEAFF	TGCGCCAGCAGCCAGGTAATGAACACTGAAGCTTTCTTT
TRBD1	once	TRBJ2-7	TRBV28	CASSPTLETGGIYF	TGTGCCAGCAGCCCGACCCTCGAGACAGGGGGAATATACTTC
TRBD2	-	TRBJ2-1	TRBV9	CASSVWLAGGNEQFF	TGTGCCAGCAGCGTCTGGCTAGCGGGAGGGAATGAGCAGTTCTTC
-	-	TRBJ2-3	TRBV4-1	CASRPPITTVTGPSSSTDTQYF	TGCGCCAGCAGGCCCCCTATCACGACGGTTACGGGTCCAAGTAGTAGCACAGATACGCAGTATTTT
-	once	TRBJ1-1	TRBV7-3	CASMHGVNTEAFF	TGTGCCAGCATGCACGGGGTGAACACTGAAGCTTTCTTT
TRBD1	-	TRBJ1-4	TRBV28	CASSLPGQGLGEKLFF	TGTGCCAGCAGTCTGCCGGGACAGGGGCTGGGAGAAAAACTGTTTTTT
-	-	TRBJ2-1	TRBV4-1	CASSHPSEQFF	TGCGCCAGCAGCCACCCCAGTGAGCAGTTCTTC
-	-	TRBJ2-1	TRBV6-5	CASSPGGYNEQFF	TGTGCCAGCAGCCCCGGCGGCTACAATGAGCAGTTCTTC
-	-	TRBJ1-1	TRBV29-1	CSVESLKTGNTEAFF	TGCAGCGTTGAATCCCTGAAGACAGGGAACACTGAAGCTTTCTTT
TRBD2	-	TRBJ2-1	TRBV28	CASSRGRLAGVLGNEQFF	TGTGCCAGCAGTCGGGGTAGGCTAGCGGGAGTACTCGGCAATGAGCAGTTCTTC
TRBD1	-	TRBJ1-2	TRBV9	CASSVSPGQLYGYTF	TGTGCCAGCAGCGTGTCGCCGGGACAGCTATATGGCTACACCTTC
-	-	TRBJ1-2	TRBV4-1	CASSQDPVTNYGYTF	TGCGCCAGCAGCCAAGATCCGGTTACTAACTATGGCTACACCTTC
TRBD1	-	TRBJ1-1	TRBV6-1	CASSVHRGDTEAFF	TGTGCCAGCAGTGTCCACAGGGGCGACACTGAAGCTTTCTTT
TRBD1	-	TRBJ2-7	TRBV7-9	CASSFMPTGGENEQYF	TGTGCCAGCAGCTTTATGCCGACAGGGGGCGAGAACGAGCAGTACTTC
TRBD1	-	TRBJ1-6	TRBV28	CASSSPGQGWRSPLHF	TGTGCCAGCAGCAGCCCGGGACAGGGTTGGAGGTCACCCCTCCACTTT
-	-	TRBJ2-3	TRBV2	CASSSTSAGTDTRYF	TGTGCCAGCAGCTCGACTAGTGCCGGCACAGATACGCGGTATTTT
-	-	TRBJ2-7	TRBV4-1	CASSQVLIYEQYF	TGCGCCAGCAGCCAAGTTTTAATTTACGAGCAGTACTTC
TRBD2	-	TRBJ2-7	TRBV18	CASSPPGGASNEQYF	TGTGCCAGCTCACCGCCGGGGGGGGCGTCGAACGAGCAGTACTTC
TRBD1	-	TRBJ1-5	TRBV6-5	CASRQGQGPNQPQHF	TGTGCCAGCAGACAGGGACAGGGGCCCAATCAGCCCCAGCATTTT
-	-	TRBJ1-1	TRBV9	CASSPSGIGVNTEAFF	TGTGCCAGCAGCCCGTCTGGTATAGGAGTGAACACTGAAGCTTTCTTT
TRBD1	-	TRBJ2-2	TRBV19	CASSPPTGANTGELFF	TGTGCCAGTAGTCCCCCCACAGGGGCGAACACCGGGGAGCTGTTTTTT
-	-	TRBJ1-5	TRBV7-9	CASSLEGGDQPQHF	TGTGCCAGCAGCTTAGAAGGGGGTGATCAGCCCCAGCATTTT
TRBD2	-	TRBJ2-1	TRBV19	CASSTLAASYNEQFF	TGTGCCAGTAGTACACTAGCGGCCTCCTACAATGAGCAGTTCTTC
-	-	TRBJ1-4	TRBV29-1	CSVEEVAGKLGNEKLFF	TGCAGCGTTGAAGAGGTAGCGGGGAAGTTAGGTAATGAAAAACTGTTTTTT
-	-	TRBJ1-1	TRBV29-1	CSVEAGRILGAFF	TGCAGCGTTGAAGCAGGGAGGATTTTGGGAGCTTTCTTT
-	-	TRBJ2-1	TRBV7-2	CASSPWASSYNEQFF	TGTGCCAGCAGCCCCTGGGCCAGCTCCTACAATGAGCAGTTCTTC
-	-	TRBJ2-5	TRBV7-8	CASSLAGGRAQETQYF	TGTGCCAGCAGCTTAGCGGGTGGCAGGGCCCAAGAGACCCAGTACTTC
TRBD1	-	TRBJ2-4	TRBV29-1	CSVGDRAKNIQYF	TGCAGCGTCGGGGACAGGGCCAAAAACATTCAGTACTTC
-	once	TRBJ2-1	TRBV9	CASSFNQEVTYNEQFF	TGTGCCAGCAGTTTTAACCAGGAGGTCACCTACAATGAGCAGTTCTTC
-	-	TRBJ2-7	TRBV2	CASSEPDYGLYEQYF	TGTGCCAGCAGTGAACCCGACTATGGGCTCTACGAGCAGTACTTC
TRBD1	-	TRBJ2-1	TRBV28	CASRIWDRSYNEQFF	TGTGCCAGCCGGATTTGGGACAGGTCCTACAATGAGCAGTTCTTC
-	-	TRBJ2-4	TRBV28	CASSLAYELAKNIQYF	TGTGCCAGCAGTCTCGCCTACGAATTAGCCAAAAACATTCAGTACTTC
-	-	TRBJ2-3	TRBV2	CASSGLYTDTQYF	TGTGCCAGCAGTGGTCTGTACACAGATACGCAGTATTTT